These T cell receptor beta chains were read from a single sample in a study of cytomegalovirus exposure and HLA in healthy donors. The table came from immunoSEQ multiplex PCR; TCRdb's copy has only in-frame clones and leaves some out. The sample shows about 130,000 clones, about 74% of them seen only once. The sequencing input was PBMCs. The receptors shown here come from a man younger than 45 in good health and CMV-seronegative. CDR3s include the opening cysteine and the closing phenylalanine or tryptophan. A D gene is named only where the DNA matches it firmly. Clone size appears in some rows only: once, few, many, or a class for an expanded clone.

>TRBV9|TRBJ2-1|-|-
CASSPRGSYNEQFF
TGTGCCAGCAGCCCCCGAGGCTCCTACAATGAGCAGTTCTTC
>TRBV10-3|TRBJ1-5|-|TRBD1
CAISESRLRGQGLTQPQHF
TGTGCCATCAGTGAGTCGAGGTTAAGGGGGCAGGGGTTGACTCAGCCCCAGCATTTT
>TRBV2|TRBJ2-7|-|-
CASRPQGSYEQYF
TGTGCCAGCAGGCCACAGGGATCCTACGAGCAGTACTTC
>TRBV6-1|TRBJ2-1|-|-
CVSSVFGGSEQFF
TGTGTCAGCAGTGTATTCGGCGGCAGTGAGCAGTTCTTC
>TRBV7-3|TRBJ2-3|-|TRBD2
CASSHYGGSTDTQYF
TGTGCCAGCTCCCATTACGGGGGGAGCACAGATACGCAGTATTTT
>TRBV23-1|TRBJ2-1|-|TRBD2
CASTPIGLAGHDEQFF
TGCGCCAGCACTCCAATCGGACTAGCGGGACACGATGAGCAGTTCTTC
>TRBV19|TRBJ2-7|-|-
CASNFRDNSYEQYF
TGTGCCAGTAATTTCCGGGACAACTCCTACGAGCAGTACTTC
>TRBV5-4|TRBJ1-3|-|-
CASSFGSFGDTIYF
TGTGCCAGCAGCTTCGGGAGTTTTGGAGACACCATATATTTT
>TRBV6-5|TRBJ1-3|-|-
CASSYSTGIGNTIYF
TGTGCCAGCAGTTACTCTACAGGGATTGGAAACACCATATATTTT
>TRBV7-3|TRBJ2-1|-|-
CASSPGTHSSSYNEQFF
TGTGCCAGCAGCCCAGGGACTCATTCGAGCTCCTACAATGAGCAGTTCTTC
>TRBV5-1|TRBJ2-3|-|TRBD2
CASSQGLAGGPGDTQYF
TGCGCCAGCAGCCAAGGACTAGCGGGAGGGCCGGGGGATACGCAGTATTTT
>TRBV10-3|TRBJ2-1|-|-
CAITRSGYYNEQFF
TGTGCCATCACTCGGAGCGGGTACTACAATGAGCAGTTCTTC
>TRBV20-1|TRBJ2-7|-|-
CSARDWREQYF
TGCAGTGCTAGAGATTGGAGGGAGCAGTACTTC
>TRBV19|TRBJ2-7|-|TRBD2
CASSIGSGRNHEQYF
TGTGCCAGTAGTATTGGTAGCGGGCGAAACCACGAGCAGTACTTC
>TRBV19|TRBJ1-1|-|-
CASSIGLLGTEAFF
TGTGCCAGTAGTATCGGACTGCTGGGGACTGAAGCTTTCTTT
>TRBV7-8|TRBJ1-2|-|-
CASSLLQGGNGYTF
TGTGCCAGCAGCTTACTTCAAGGAGGAAATGGCTACACCTTC
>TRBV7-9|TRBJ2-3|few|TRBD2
CASSLALAGGPADTQYF
TGTGCCAGCAGCTTAGCACTAGCGGGAGGGCCAGCAGATACGCAGTATTTT
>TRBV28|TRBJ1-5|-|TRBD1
CASTPRDRGIQPQHF
TGTGCCAGCACCCCCCGGGACAGGGGGATTCAGCCCCAGCATTTT
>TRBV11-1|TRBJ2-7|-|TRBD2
CASSWEREVAYEQYF
TGTGCCAGCAGCTGGGAGCGGGAGGTGGCCTACGAGCAGTACTTC
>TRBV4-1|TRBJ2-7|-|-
CASSPRTNYEQYF
TGCGCCAGCAGCCCCAGGACAAACTACGAGCAGTACTTC
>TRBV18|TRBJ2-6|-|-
CASSPILVASGANVLTF
TGTGCCAGCTCACCAATCTTAGTAGCCTCTGGGGCCAACGTCCTGACTTTC
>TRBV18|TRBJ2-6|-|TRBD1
CASSPPGQVPSGANVLTF
TGTGCCAGCTCACCACCGGGACAGGTGCCCTCTGGGGCCAACGTCCTGACTTTC
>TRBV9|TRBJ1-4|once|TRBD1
CASSATGGSEKLFF
TGTGCCAGCAGCGCGACAGGGGGGAGTGAAAAACTGTTTTTT
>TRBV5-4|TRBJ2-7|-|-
CASSLEIGGATYEQYF
TGTGCCAGCAGCCTAGAGATTGGGGGCGCGACCTACGAGCAGTACTTC
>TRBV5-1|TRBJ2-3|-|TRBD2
CASSTREAYTDTQYF
TGCGCCAGCAGCACGCGGGAGGCCTACACAGATACGCAGTATTTT
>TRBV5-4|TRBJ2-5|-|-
CASSLGGRETQYF
TGTGCCAGCAGCTTGGGAGGGCGGGAGACCCAGTACTTC
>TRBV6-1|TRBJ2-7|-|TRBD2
CASSAGGGGASYEQYF
TGTGCCAGCAGTGCCGGGGGGGGCGGGGCTTCCTACGAGCAGTACTTC
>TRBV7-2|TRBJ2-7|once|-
CASSPEGVGEQYF
TGTGCCAGCAGCCCCGAAGGGGTGGGCGAGCAGTACTTC
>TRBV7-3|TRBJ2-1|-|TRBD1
CASSQGTVEQFF
TGCGCCAGCAGCCAAGGGACAGTTGAGCAGTTCTTC
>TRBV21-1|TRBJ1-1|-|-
CASSKTGKKAAFF
TGTGCCAGCAGCAAAACAGGGAAAAAAGCAGCTTTCTTT
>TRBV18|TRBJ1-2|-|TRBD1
CASSPTRIYGQGLSGYTF
TGTGCCAGCTCACCAACTCGGATTTACGGACAGGGACTATCTGGCTACACCTTC
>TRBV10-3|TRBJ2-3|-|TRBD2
CAISGSTSGSTDTQYF
TGTGCCATCAGTGGGTCGACTAGCGGGAGCACAGATACGCAGTATTTT
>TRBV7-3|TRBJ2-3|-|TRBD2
CASSVSGSGDTQYF
TGTGCCAGCAGCGTTAGCGGGAGTGGGGATACGCAGTATTTT
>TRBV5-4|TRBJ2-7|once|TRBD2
CASSLSGNKAEQYF
TGTGCCAGCAGCCTTAGCGGGAACAAAGCCGAGCAGTACTTC
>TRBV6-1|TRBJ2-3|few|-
CASTEGLSTDTQYF
TGTGCCAGCACCGAGGGACTGAGCACAGATACGCAGTATTTT
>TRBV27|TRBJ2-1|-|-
CASKLDDEQFF
TGTGCCAGCAAACTAGATGATGAGCAGTTCTTC
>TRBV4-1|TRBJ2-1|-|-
CASSQESVYNEQFF
TGCGCCAGCAGCCAAGAATCAGTCTACAATGAGCAGTTCTTC
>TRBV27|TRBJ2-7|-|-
CASSLSGQLSYEQYF
TGTGCCAGCAGTTTATCAGGACAGCTCTCCTACGAGCAGTACTTC
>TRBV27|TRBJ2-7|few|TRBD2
CASKASGDPRSRYEQYF
TGTGCCAGCAAAGCTAGCGGGGATCCTCGTTCACGATACGAGCAGTACTTC
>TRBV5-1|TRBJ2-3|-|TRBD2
CASSPGTTTDTQYF
TGCGCCAGCAGCCCCGGGACTACCACAGATACGCAGTATTTT
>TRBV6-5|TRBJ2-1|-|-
CASSSLSGSYNEQFF
TGTGCCAGCAGTTCCCTCTCGGGGTCCTACAATGAGCAGTTCTTC
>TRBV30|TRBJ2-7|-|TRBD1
CASAKDRGYEQYF
TGTGCCTCCGCAAAGGACAGGGGTTACGAGCAGTACTTC
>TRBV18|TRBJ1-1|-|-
CASSPPHIMNTEAFF
TGTGCCAGCTCACCACCCCACATAATGAACACTGAAGCTTTCTTT
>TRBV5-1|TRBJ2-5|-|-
CASSLTLYQETQYF
TGCGCCAGCAGCTTAACCCTATACCAAGAGACCCAGTACTTC
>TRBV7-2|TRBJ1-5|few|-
CASSYRGNQPQHF
TGTGCCAGCAGCTACAGGGGCAATCAGCCCCAGCATTTT
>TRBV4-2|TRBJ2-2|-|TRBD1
CASSHPYGTGDTGELFF
TGTGCCAGCAGCCACCCCTACGGGACAGGGGACACCGGGGAGCTGTTTTTT
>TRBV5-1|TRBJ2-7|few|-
CASSLAFGGGHEQYF
TGCGCCAGCAGCTTGGCCTTCGGAGGGGGCCACGAGCAGTACTTC
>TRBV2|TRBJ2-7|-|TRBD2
CASSEASGGSDEQYF
TGTGCCAGCAGTGAAGCGTCCGGGGGGAGTGACGAGCAGTACTTC
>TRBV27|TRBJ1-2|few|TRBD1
CASSLDATGFGYTF
TGTGCCAGCAGTTTAGACGCGACAGGGTTCGGCTACACCTTC
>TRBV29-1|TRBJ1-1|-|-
CSVGRHGTEAFF
TGCAGCGTTGGGCGGCACGGGACTGAAGCTTTCTTT
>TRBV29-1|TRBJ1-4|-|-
CSVKLGDRRNEKLFF
TGCAGCGTGAAATTGGGCGACAGGAGAAATGAAAAACTGTTTTTT
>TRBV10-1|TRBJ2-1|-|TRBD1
CASSEQGVTGVKFF
TGCGCCAGCAGCGAACAGGGGGTTACGGGAGTGAAGTTCTTC
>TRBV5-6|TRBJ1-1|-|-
CASSPRTIGTEAFF
TGTGCCAGCAGCCCTCGCACCATCGGCACTGAAGCTTTCTTT
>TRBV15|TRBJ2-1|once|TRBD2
CATSSGTNYNEQFF
TGTGCCACCAGCTCTGGGACTAACTACAATGAGCAGTTCTTC
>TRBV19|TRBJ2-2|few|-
CASSVTRSVNTGELFF
TGTGCCAGTAGTGTGACTAGGAGCGTAAACACCGGGGAGCTGTTTTTT
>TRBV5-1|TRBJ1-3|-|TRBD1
CASSLVEGAPGNTIYF
TGCGCCAGCAGCTTGGTGGAGGGGGCGCCAGGAAACACCATATATTTT
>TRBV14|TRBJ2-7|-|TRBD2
CASSPTPGLAYYEQYF
TGTGCCAGCAGCCCAACTCCGGGACTAGCATACTACGAGCAGTACTTC
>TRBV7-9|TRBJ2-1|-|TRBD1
CASSVGTGVSEQFF
TGTGCCAGCAGCGTAGGGACAGGGGTGAGCGAGCAGTTCTTC
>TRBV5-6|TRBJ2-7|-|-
CASSLGIRRYYEQYF
TGTGCCAGCAGCTTGGGAATCAGGCGCTACTACGAGCAGTACTTC
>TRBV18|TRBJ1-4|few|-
CASSPTRDIATNEKLFF
TGTGCCAGCTCACCAACTCGAGATATTGCAACTAATGAAAAACTGTTTTTT